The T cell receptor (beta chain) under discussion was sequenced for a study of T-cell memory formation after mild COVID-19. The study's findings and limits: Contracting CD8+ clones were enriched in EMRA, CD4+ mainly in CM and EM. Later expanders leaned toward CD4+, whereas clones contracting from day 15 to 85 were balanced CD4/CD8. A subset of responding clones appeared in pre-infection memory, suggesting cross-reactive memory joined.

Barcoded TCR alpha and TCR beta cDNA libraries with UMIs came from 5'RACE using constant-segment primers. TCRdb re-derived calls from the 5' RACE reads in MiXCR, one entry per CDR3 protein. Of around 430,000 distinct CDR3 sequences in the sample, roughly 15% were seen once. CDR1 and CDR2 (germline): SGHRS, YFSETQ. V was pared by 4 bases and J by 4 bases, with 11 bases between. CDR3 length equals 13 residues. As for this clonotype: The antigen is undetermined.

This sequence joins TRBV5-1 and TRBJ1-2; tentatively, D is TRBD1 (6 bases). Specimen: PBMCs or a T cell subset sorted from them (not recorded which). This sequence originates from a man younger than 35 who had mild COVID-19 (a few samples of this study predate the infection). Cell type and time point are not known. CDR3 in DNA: TGCGCCAGCAGCCCACAGGGTGTCTATGGCTACACCTTC. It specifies CASSPQGVYGYTF.